A single sample gave rise to the 24 T cell receptor beta chains below, sequenced in a study of cytomegalovirus exposure and HLA in healthy donors. 60 Vbeta and 13 Jbeta primers were used in PCR. Data came from immunoSEQ multiplex PCR; TCRdb stores just in-frame clones and leaves some out. The table records 150,000 to 200,000 clones, about four fifths of them present only once. Sequenced material: PBMCs. These TCRs come from a man between 18 and 29 years old in good health and CMV-seronegative.

V is TRBV28 and J is TRBJ1-4; D may be TRBD1 (5 bases). Trimming took off 3 bases at V and 2 bases at J, with 10 bases between the two ends. The CDR3 length is 15 residues. The germline gives CDR1 MDHEN, CDR2 SYDVKM. The CDR3 DNA sequence: TGTGCCAGCAGTTTTTCGACAGTCACTAATGAAAAACTGTTTTTT. Translating it yields CASSFSTVTNEKLFF.

This chain links TRBV5-5 with TRBJ2-2; D might be TRBD1 (8 bases). V was cut by 7 bases and J by 0 bases, with 16 bases left in between. Looked up from germline, CDR1 is SGHKS and CDR2 is YYEKEE (reference sequence). The CDR3 totals 16 residues. The CDR3 DNA reads as TGTGCCAGCCTCGGACAGGGAGGGACGAACACCGGGGAGCTGTTTTTT. Translation: CASLGQGGTNTGELFF.

The rearrangement links TRBV27 to TRBJ1-2, with unresolved D. CDR1 is MNHEY, CDR2 SMNVEV, per germline (reference sequence). With 5 bases removed from V and 3 bases from J, the gap between germline ends came to 13 bases. The CDR3 consists of 14 residues. This chain's CDR3 is CASSQSGVHYGYTF. The CDR3 nucleotides are TGTGCCAGCAGTCAATCCGGGGTACACTATGGCTACACCTTC.

This clone was seen a few times. The CDR3 DNA is TGCAGCGCTCAAAAGATCACAACAGGGACCGATACGGTGGATACGCAGTATTTT. Its protein is CSAQKITTGTDTVDTQYF. The chain is built from TRBV29-1 and TRBJ2-3, with a tentative D call TRBD1 (6 bases). The CDR3 has 18 amino acids. The V gene lost 7 bases and the J gene lost 6 bases, with 32 bases spanning the gap. Germline V gene data show CDR1 as SQVTM and CDR2 as ANQGSEA.

The chain links TRBV5-1 to TRBJ2-3, with 11 positions matching TRBD2. J lost 3 bases, V lost 1 base, and 7 bases had no gene match. The length of the CDR3 is 17 residues. The germline CDR1 and CDR2 sequences are SGHRS and YFSETQ. The CDR3 region has the DNA TGCGCCAGCAGCTTGTGGCTAGCGGGGGGAGAAACAGATACGCAGTATTTT. Translated: CASSLWLAGGETDTQYF.

This clone was detected only once. The chain links TRBV5-6 to TRBJ2-5; the D gene is possibly TRBD1 (6 bases). CDR1 is SGHDT, CDR2 YYEEEE, per germline. Trimming cost V 6 bases and J 1 base, with 13 bases left between them. CDR3 size: 14 residues. The CDR3 loop reads CASTWLQGQETQYF. The CDR3 DNA reads as TGTGCCAGCACCTGGCTACAGGGCCAAGAGACCCAGTACTTC.

The rearrangement uses TRBV5-6 and TRBJ1-1; no clear D. Germline lookup yields CDR1 SGHDT and CDR2 YYEEEE. V was trimmed by 4 bases and J by 0 bases, leaving 13 bases between them. This CDR3 contains 15 residues. The CDR3 region is CASSPYGGLNTEAFF. CDR3 DNA sequence: TGTGCCAGCAGCCCCTATGGAGGACTGAACACTGAAGCTTTCTTT.

V and J are TRBV19 and TRBJ2-3; 10 bases line up with TRBD2. Germline CDR1 LNHDA, CDR2 SQIVND (reference sequence). CDR3 length: 17 residues. The trim removed 3 bases at V and 4 bases at J, leaving 10 bases unmatched. Here the CDR3 DNA reads TGTGCCAGTAGTATCCCGGACAGTCTAGCGGGAGCAGATACGCAGTATTTT. The encoded protein is CASSIPDSLAGADTQYF.

The CDR3 region is CASSLGTGEQYF. DNA for the CDR3: TGTGCCAGCAGCCTCGGGACAGGCGAGCAGTACTTC. The chain uses TRBV7-3 and TRBJ2-7; 8 nucleotides align to TRBD1. CDR3 length: 12 amino acids. Germline V gene data show CDR1 as SGHTA and CDR2 as FQGTGA. V shed 5 bases and J 6 bases; nucleotides not matched to a gene: 3.

V usage is TRBV7-6 and J usage is TRBJ1-1; D uncertain. Trimming removed 0 bases from V and 9 bases from J, with 11 bases in between. From germline, CDR1 is SGHVS and CDR2 FNYEAQ. The CDR3 totals 13 residues. CDR3 loop: CASSLAASGQAFF. The CDR3 DNA is TGTGCCAGCAGCTTAGCGGCGTCGGGTCAAGCTTTCTTT.

The V and J genes are TRBV30 and TRBJ1-6; the D gene is possibly TRBD1 (5 bases). This CDR3 spans 14 amino acids. V lost 0 bases, J lost 8 bases, and 11 bases lay in between. Germline CDR1 is GTSNPN and CDR2 is SVGIG (reference sequence). The CDR3 nucleotides read TGTGCCTGGAGTGTCCGCGGGGGGGATTCACCCCTCCACTTT. Translation gives CAWSVRGGDSPLHF.

This chain's CDR3 is CASRPGTGNTIYF. The CDR3 region has the DNA TGTGCCAGCAGACCGGGAACTGGAAACACCATATATTTT. The chain recombines TRBV2 with TRBJ1-3; D uncertain. The CDR3 covers 13 residues. Germline CDR1 and CDR2: SNHLY and FYNNEI. Between the trimmed V and J ends, which lost 6 bases and 2 bases, there was a span of 8 bases. Combining the CDR3 with reference TRBV2 and TRBJ1-3 gives the whole variable domain EPEVTQTPSHQVTQMGQEVILRCVPISNHLYFYWYRQILGQKVEFLVSFYNNEISEKSEIFDDQFSVERPDGSNFTLKIRSTKLEDSAMYFCASRPGTGNTIYFGEGSWLTVV.

V is TRBV28 and J is TRBJ1-2, with TRBD1 matching 12 bases. The CDR3 is 17 residues long. Germline CDR1 MDHEN, CDR2 SYDVKM. V gave up 1 base and J gave up 4 bases; unmatched junction bases: 7. The CDR3 DNA reads TGTGCCAGCAGTTTATTGCCGGGACAGGGGGCCGGCTATGGCTACACCTTC. Its translation: CASSLLPGQGAGYGYTF.

The chain links TRBV12-5 to TRBJ2-5, with TRBD1 matching over 9 bases. Germline lookup yields CDR1 LGHNT and CDR2 FRNRAP. The CDR3 extends over 15 amino acids. The V and J ends lost 3 bases and 11 bases, in that order; junction bases with no gene match: 13. The CDR3 DNA reads as TGTGCTAGTGGTTTTTATCCGGGACAGGGACTCGTGCAGTACTTC. Amino acids: CASGFYPGQGLVQYF.

The chain has TRBV6-4 and TRBJ2-7; TRBD2 matches at 7 bases. The trim removed 0 bases at V and 3 bases at J, leaving 14 bases unmatched. The CDR3 spans 18 residues. Germline CDR1 reads MRHNA; CDR2 reads SNTAGT. In DNA, the CDR3 is TGTGCCAGCAGTGACTCAAGGTTGCCGGTGACTAGCTTCTACGAGCAGTACTTC. This translates into CASSDSRLPVTSFYEQYF.

The rearrangement uses TRBV5-4 and TRBJ2-3, with 14 bases aligning to TRBD2. Trimming cost V 1 base and J 2 bases; bases outside gene matches: 6. The germline V gene encodes CDR1 SGHNT and CDR2 YYREEE (reference sequence). The CDR3 runs 18 residues. DNA of the CDR3: TGTGCCAGCAGCTTGTCGGGACTAGCGGGGGCCTTCACAGATACGCAGTATTTT. Translated: CASSLSGLAGAFTDTQYF.

The CDR3 DNA sequence: TGTGCCATCAGGGGGACGACAGGGTATGAGGATGGCTACACCTTC. Residues: CAIRGTTGYEDGYTF. The V and J genes are TRBV10-3 and TRBJ1-2; 7 bases align to TRBD1. Germline CDR1 ENHRY, CDR2 SYGVKD. The CDR3 is 15 residues long. With 6 bases clipped from V and 6 bases from J, the junction kept 13 bases outside the gene matches.

The genes are TRBV19 and TRBJ1-2, with D uncertain. The germline gives CDR1 LNHDA, CDR2 SQIVND (reference sequence). Trimming shortened V by 4 bases and J by 2 bases, and 14 bases separated the two germline ends. This CDR3 is 15 amino acids long. The CDR3 reads CASSRGRGTNYGYTF. CDR3 DNA: TGTGCCAGTAGTAGAGGACGGGGAACCAACTATGGCTACACCTTC.

Only a few counts were recorded for this clone. The J gene is TRBJ1-3, the V gene TRBV6-6; D unclear. Per germline, CDR1 MNHNY and CDR2 SVGAGI (reference sequence). Trimming pared 4 bases from V and 0 bases from J, leaving 10 bases between. The CDR3 is 15 amino acids. Here the CDR3 reads CASSLREGSGNTIYF. In DNA form, the CDR3 reads TGTGCCAGCAGTTTGAGGGAGGGCTCTGGAAACACCATATATTTT.

The V call is TRBV6-1, the J call TRBJ1-4; 7 nucleotides agree with TRBD1. CDR3 length equals 15 residues. From germline, CDR1 is MNHNS and CDR2 SASEGT. J lost 0 bases, V lost 4 bases, and 2 bases had no gene match. The CDR3 spells CASSVTGPTNEKLFF. The CDR3 DNA reads as TGTGCCAGCAGTGTGACAGGGCCAACTAATGAAAAACTGTTTTTT.

The chain joins TRBV6-1 to TRBJ2-3; TRBD2 aligns across 15 bases. The ends lost 4 bases at V and 0 bases at J; junction bases unmatched: 5. Germline CDR1 MNHNS, CDR2 SASEGT. The CDR3 contains 18 residues. The CDR3 sequence is CASSVMGLAGGSTDTQYF. DNA for the CDR3: TGTGCCAGCAGTGTAATGGGACTAGCGGGAGGAAGCACAGATACGCAGTATTTT.

The chain uses TRBV15 and TRBJ2-1; the D is unclear. CDR3 length: 15 residues. From germline, CDR1 is LNHNV and CDR2 YYDKDF (reference sequence). Trimming shortened V by 0 bases and J by 1 base, and 7 bases separated the two germline ends. This chain's CDR3 is CATSRDSRSYNEQFF. CDR3 in DNA: TGTGCCACCAGCAGAGACTCGCGGTCCTACAATGAGCAGTTCTTC.

This clone showed up just a few times. The chain has TRBV7-2 and TRBJ1-6, with D possibly being TRBD1 (6 bases). There are 15 residues in the CDR3. V was shortened by 5 bases and J by 7 bases, with 15 bases between the two germline ends. Per germline, CDR1 SGHTA and CDR2 FQGNSA. CDR3 in DNA: TGTGCCAGCAGCCCAATGGACAGTTCGAATTCACCCCTCCACTTT. It yields the protein CASSPMDSSNSPLHF. Supplemented by reference TRBV7-2 and TRBJ1-6, the full variable domain reads GAGVSQSPSNKVTEKGKDVELRCDPISGHTALYWYRQSLGQGLEFLIYFQGNSAPDKSGLPSDRFSAERTGGSVSTLTIQRTQQEDSAVYLCASSPMDSSNSPLHFGNGTRLTVT.

V gene TRBV9 combines with J gene TRBJ2-1, with 8 bases fitting TRBD2. Germline V gives CDR1 SGDLS, CDR2 YYNGEE. This CDR3 comprises 18 residues. With V trimmed by 0 bases and J by 0 bases, 8 bases remained unmatched. The CDR3 nucleotides read TGTGCCAGCAGCGTAGCTCCAGCGGGAGCCAGCTCCTACAATGAGCAGTTCTTC. It yields the protein CASSVAPAGASSYNEQFF.